The 28 T cell receptor beta chains below all came from one sample that was sequenced in a study of CD8+ T cells in alopecia areata. cDNA prepared by RNA extraction and subsequent reverse transcription served as the template for sequencing. This table comes from immunoSEQ multiplex PCR, and its TCRdb copy is limited to in-frame clones, with some not included. Among about 200,000 clones, roughly 60% were seen once, and the ten largest hold 5.5% to 6%. The sample's treatment: oral pan-JAK inhibitor, 5-10 mg twice daily. Sequenced material: CD4+ T cells sorted from blood, taken at week 24, from a patient treated with tofacitinib. Receptors originate from a human donor with alopecia areata.

In the case of this clone: Other DNA sequences within the sample encode an identical CDR3. The chain is built from TRBV6-5 and TRBJ1-2, with 7 bases lining up with TRBD1. The CDR3 loop spans 14 amino acids. The germline V gene has CDR1 MNHEY and CDR2 SVGAGI. The ends lost 0 bases at V and 3 bases at J; junction bases unmatched: 1. Here the CDR3 DNA reads TGTGCCAGCAGTTACTCTGGGACAGACTATGGCTACACCTTC. This sequence encodes CASSYSGTDYGYTF.

V gene TRBV29-1 combines with J gene TRBJ2-1, with a tentative D call TRBD2 (5 bases). From germline, CDR1 is SQVTM and CDR2 ANQGSEA. The CDR3 is made up of 13 amino acids. Deletions cut 5 bases from V and 6 bases from J, with 14 bases between. The CDR3 coding sequence is TGCAGCGTTTCTAGCTTTCGAGGCAATGAGCAGTTCTTC. It translates to CSVSSFRGNEQFF.

This clone was detected a few times. V and J are TRBV29-1 and TRBJ2-5; TRBD2 is a possible D gene (5 bases). The CDR3 totals 13 residues. Germline V gene lookup returns CDR1 SQVTM and CDR2 ANQGSEA. The V end lost 3 bases, the J end lost 5 bases, and 13 bases lay between the germline ends. In DNA form, the CDR3 reads TGCAGCGTTGATTCAGGACGAGGGGAGACCCAGTACTTC. It is translated as CSVDSGRGETQYF.

A few counts support this clone. The chain carries TRBV4-3 and TRBJ2-7; the D gene is possibly TRBD1 (5 bases). The CDR3 contains 15 residues. Per the germline V gene, CDR1 is LGHNA and CDR2 is YSLEER. V was shortened by 0 bases and J by 0 bases, with 9 bases between the two germline ends. CDR3 in amino acids: CASSQDSGFSYEQYF. CDR3 nucleotide sequence: TGCGCCAGCAGCCAAGACTCAGGGTTCTCCTACGAGCAGTACTTC.

By share of the sample, this clone is medium-sized (0.01 to 0.1%). The genes are TRBV6-4 and TRBJ2-7, with 9 nucleotides matching TRBD2. CDR1 is MRHNA and CDR2 is SNTAGT in the germline V gene. The CDR3 has 14 amino acids. The J segment lost 6 bases and the V segment lost 6 bases, leaving 9 bases of the junction unmatched. In DNA form, the CDR3 reads TGTGCCAGCAGCACCGGGACTAGCAACGGCGAGCAGTACTTC. Its protein is CASSTGTSNGEQYF.

The gene calls are TRBV7-9 and TRBJ2-3, with TRBD1 as a possible D gene (5 bases). Germline V gives CDR1 SEHNR, CDR2 FQNEAQ (reference sequence). Trimming removed 1 base at V and 4 bases at J, with 18 bases between. The CDR3 is made up of 17 amino acids. The CDR3 loop reads CASSLVYRQSVPDTQYF. The CDR3 DNA is TGTGCCAGCAGCTTAGTATACCGACAGTCAGTTCCAGATACGCAGTATTTT.

J is TRBJ2-7 and V is TRBV29-1; D possibly corresponds to TRBD1 (5 bases). From germline, CDR1 is SQVTM and CDR2 ANQGSEA. There are 13 residues in the CDR3. The V end lost 7 bases, the J end lost 1 base, and 14 bases lay between the germline ends. This CDR3 is CSGWDRGSYEQYF. Here the CDR3 DNA reads TGCAGCGGTTGGGATAGGGGATCCTACGAGCAGTACTTC.

This sequence joins TRBV14 and TRBJ2-1; D may be TRBD2 (6 bases). With 2 bases removed from V and 0 bases from J, the gap between germline ends came to 17 bases. Per germline, CDR1 SGHDN and CDR2 FVKESK. There are 18 residues in the CDR3. CDR3 coding DNA: TGTGCCAGCAGCCAACTAGGAGGGAGTCAAACCTCCTACAATGAGCAGTTCTTC. This sequence encodes CASSQLGGSQTSYNEQFF. Complete variable domain (other parts from reference TRBV14 and TRBJ2-1): EAGVTQFPSHSVIEKGQTVTLRCDPISGHDNLYWYRRVMGKEIKFLLHFVKESKQDESGMPNNRFLAERTGGTYSTLKVQPAELEDSGVYFCASSQLGGSQTSYNEQFFGPGTRLTVL.

This clone was picked up a small number of times. This sequence joins TRBV11-2 and TRBJ2-6; D is uncertain. CDR3 length: 15 residues. Trimming shortened V by 7 bases and J by 4 bases, and 14 bases separated the two germline ends. The germline gives CDR1 SGHAT, CDR2 FQNNGV. In nucleotides, the CDR3 is TGTGCCAGCATTAAGTCTAGGGCCGGGGCCAACGTCCTGACTTTC. Amino acid sequence: CASIKSRAGANVLTF.

The J gene is TRBJ1-1, the V gene TRBV18; D gene unclear. The CDR3 loop spans 14 amino acids. Trimming left V 3 bases short and J 0 bases short, with 8 bases between. Germline V gives CDR1 KGHSH, CDR2 LQKENI. DNA for the CDR3: TGTGCCAGCTCACCGGCCGATATGAACACTGAAGCTTTCTTT. Translated: CASSPADMNTEAFF.

This chain links TRBV15 with TRBJ2-2; a possible D gene is TRBD1 (5 bases). CDR3 length equals 16 residues. The germline CDR1 and CDR2 sequences are LNHNV and YYDKDF (reference sequence). Trimming left V 0 bases short and J 3 bases short, with 11 bases between. CDR3 nucleotides: TGTGCCACCAGCAGAGAAGGGGCCACGGACACCGGGGAGCTGTTTTTT. Its protein product is CATSREGATDTGELFF. Looking up the rest from reference TRBV15 and TRBJ2-2 gives the full variable domain: DAMVIQNPRYQVTQFGKPVTLSCSQTLNHNVMYWYQQKSSQAPKLLFHYYDKDFNNEADTPDNFQSRRPNTSFCFLDIRSPGLGDTAMYLCATSREGATDTGELFFGEGSRLTVL.

V usage is TRBV5-6 and J usage is TRBJ1-2; D gene unclear. Germline V lookup: CDR1 SGHDT, CDR2 YYEEEE. V lost 1 base to trimming and J lost 7 bases, with 11 bases between them. This CDR3 region has 13 residues. The CDR3: CASSLYGLSGYTF. In nucleotides, the CDR3 is TGTGCCAGCAGCTTGTACGGGCTTTCTGGCTACACCTTC. Together with reference TRBV5-6 and TRBJ1-2, the CDR3 gives the full variable domain: DAGVTQSPTHLIKTRGQQVTLRCSPKSGHDTVSWYQQALGQGPQFIFQYYEEEERQRGNFPDRFSGHQFPNYSSELNVNALLLGDSALYLCASSLYGLSGYTFGSGTRLTVV.

The chain employs TRBV7-2 and TRBJ2-1; D not certain. The V end lost 1 base, the J end lost 9 bases, and 16 bases lay between the germline ends. The V gene's germline CDR1 is SGHTA and CDR2 FQGNSA. This CDR3 has 15 residues. In DNA form, the CDR3 reads TGTGCCAGCAGCTTAGGCGGCCGGGCGCACGGTGAGCAGTTCTTC. Residues: CASSLGGRAHGEQFF.

The chain is built from TRBV28 and TRBJ2-3; no firm D call. CDR3 length: 11 amino acids. CDR1 is MDHEN and CDR2 is SYDVKM in the germline V gene. V lost 8 bases and J 12 bases, leaving 15 bases between the germline ends. The CDR3 protein is CASETPGRQYF. Here the CDR3 DNA reads TGTGCCAGCGAAACACCCGGTCGCCAGTATTTT.

V and J are TRBV11-2 and TRBJ2-1; a possible D gene is TRBD1 (6 bases). V shed 3 bases and J shed 3 bases, with 15 bases lying between them. Germline CDR1 and CDR2: SGHAT and FQNNGV. The CDR3 totals 16 residues. The CDR3 coding sequence is TGTGCCAGCAGCTTGCGGACAGACCTGCTCTACAATGAGCAGTTCTTC. Translating it yields CASSLRTDLLYNEQFF.

This clone was detected only once. V is TRBV7-2 and J is TRBJ2-7; D uncertain. The CDR3 totals 13 residues. Germline V gene lookup returns CDR1 SGHTA and CDR2 FQGNSA. V lost 0 bases and J lost 0, with 3 bases in between. Here the CDR3 DNA reads TGTGCCAGCAGCTTAGCGCGCTCCTACGAGCAGTACTTC. Translated, it gives CASSLARSYEQYF.

J is TRBJ2-2 and V is TRBV10-3; TRBD2 matches 11 bases. V shed 5 bases and J 8 bases; nucleotides not matched to a gene: 4. The CDR3 contains 14 residues. Per the germline V gene, CDR1 is ENHRY and CDR2 is SYGVKD. CDR3 bases: TGTGCCATCAGTACTAGCGGGAGTCCAGGGGAGCTGTTTTTT. This translates into CAISTSGSPGELFF.

The V gene is TRBV6-5, the J gene TRBJ2-2; D unclear. V was trimmed by 0 bases and J by 2 bases, leaving 10 bases between them. The CDR3 contains 16 residues. Germline values: CDR1 MNHEY, CDR2 SVGAGI. CDR3 protein: CASSYSLGLNTGELFF. CDR3 bases: TGTGCCAGCAGTTACTCGTTAGGGCTAAACACCGGGGAGCTGTTTTTT.

This rearrangement joins TRBV7-2 to TRBJ2-2, with TRBD1 matching 7 bases. J was trimmed by 5 bases and V by 5 bases; bases with no gene match: 8. This CDR3 contains 15 residues. The germline gives CDR1 SGHTA, CDR2 FQGNSA. The CDR3 bases are TGTGCCAGCAGCGGAAGAGGGGGCCTGACCGGGGAGCTGTTTTTT. It codes for CASSGRGGLTGELFF.

V usage is TRBV7-3 and J usage is TRBJ2-1, with a possible D match to TRBD2 (6 bases). The CDR3 is 17 amino acids. Per the germline V gene, CDR1 is SGHTA and CDR2 is FQGTGA. Trimming shortened V by 2 bases and J by 4 bases, and 18 bases separated the two germline ends. CDR3 DNA: TGTGCCAGCAGCTTAGGACCCCGAGTAGCGGCTTACAATGAGCAGTTCTTC. Protein sequence: CASSLGPRVAAYNEQFF.

The chain couples TRBV5-1 to TRBJ1-1; TRBD1 aligns across 7 bases. This CDR3 region has 14 residues. V shed 4 bases, J shed 1 base, and the junction held 4 bases outside the gene matches. Germline V gene lookup returns CDR1 SGHRS and CDR2 YFSETQ. The CDR3: CASSMGTENTEAFF. The CDR3 nucleotides read TGCGCCAGCAGCATGGGGACAGAGAACACTGAAGCTTTCTTT.

The chain employs TRBV28 and TRBJ1-2; maybe TRBD1 (6 bases). Trimming cost V 2 bases and J 5 bases, with 6 bases left between them. Per the germline V gene, CDR1 is MDHEN and CDR2 is SYDVKM. The CDR3 runs 12 residues. For the CDR3, the DNA is TGTGCCAGCAGTTTACAGGGGTATGGCTACACCTTC. Translated, it gives CASSLQGYGYTF.

The chain carries TRBV6-5 and TRBJ2-1; D uncertain. This CDR3 has 15 residues. V lost 5 bases to trimming and J lost 3 bases, with 14 bases between them. Germline values: CDR1 MNHEY, CDR2 SVGAGI. DNA of the CDR3: TGTGCCAGCAGTCCTCATGACGGCAGCTACAATGAGCAGTTCTTC. It yields the protein CASSPHDGSYNEQFF.

This clone has a handful of counts. The chain uses TRBV7-3 and TRBJ2-1, with 12 bases aligning to TRBD2. V gave up 5 bases and J gave up 5 bases; unmatched junction bases: 4. The CDR3 consists of 15 residues. CDR1 SGHTA and CDR2 FQGTGA come from the germline V gene. The CDR3 reads CASSLLAGGDNEQFF. As DNA, the CDR3 is TGTGCCAGCAGCCTCCTAGCGGGAGGGGACAATGAGCAGTTCTTC.

The V and J genes are TRBV2 and TRBJ2-5, with TRBD2 identical over 9 bases. The CDR3 has 16 amino acids. V lost 2 bases, J lost 5 bases, and 9 bases stayed unmatched. CDR1 and CDR2 from the germline V gene are SNHLY and FYNNEI. This CDR3 reads CASSESSGEGQETQYF. DNA for the CDR3: TGTGCCAGCAGTGAATCTAGCGGGGAAGGTCAGGAGACCCAGTACTTC.

This clone was observed a handful of times. The chain uses TRBV5-1 and TRBJ1-2; 8 nucleotides line up with TRBD1. This CDR3 has 13 amino acids. V gave up 3 bases and J gave up 6 bases; unmatched junction bases: 4. Germline V gene lookup returns CDR1 SGHRS and CDR2 YFSETQ. In nucleotides, the CDR3 is TGCGCCAGCAGCTACAGGACAGGGAATGGCTACACCTTC. It codes for CASSYRTGNGYTF.

Only one count was recorded for this clone. The V call is TRBV6-5, the J call TRBJ2-7; D not resolved. With 6 bases removed from V and 0 bases from J, the gap between germline ends came to 12 bases. Germline V gives CDR1 MNHEY, CDR2 SVGAGI. The CDR3 spans 14 residues. The DNA of the CDR3 is TGTGCCAGCAGCCCTCACCGGGCCTCCTACGAGCAGTACTTC. This codes for CASSPHRASYEQYF.

This clone was seen a few times. This chain uses TRBV29-1 with TRBJ1-5, with a weak D call TRBD1 (5 bases). Germline V gives CDR1 SQVTM, CDR2 ANQGSEA. This CDR3 spans 18 amino acids. Trimming pared 4 bases from V and 0 bases from J, leaving 22 bases between. DNA of the CDR3: TGCAGCGTTGTATCCTCACCCAGGAACAGGTCTAGCAATCAGCCCCAGCATTTT. Its translation: CSVVSSPRNRSSNQPQHF.